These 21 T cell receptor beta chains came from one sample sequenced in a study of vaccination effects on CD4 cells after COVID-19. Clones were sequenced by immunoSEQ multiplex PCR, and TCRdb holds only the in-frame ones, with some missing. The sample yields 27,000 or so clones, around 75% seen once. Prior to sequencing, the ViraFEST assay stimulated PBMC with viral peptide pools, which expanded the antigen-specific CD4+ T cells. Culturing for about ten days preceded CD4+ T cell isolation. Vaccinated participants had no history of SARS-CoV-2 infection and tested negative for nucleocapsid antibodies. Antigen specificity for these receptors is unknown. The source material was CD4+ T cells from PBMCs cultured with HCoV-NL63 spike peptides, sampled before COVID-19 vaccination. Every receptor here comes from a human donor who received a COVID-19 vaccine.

CDR3 region: CASSIGARGNTIYF. The CDR3 DNA is TGTGCCAGTAGTATAGGGGCCCGAGGGAACACCATATATTTT. The chain has TRBV19 and TRBJ1-3; no firm D call. Germline lookup yields CDR1 LNHDA and CDR2 SQIVND (reference sequence). Trimming stripped 1 base from V and 7 bases from J, with 11 bases between. This CDR3 is built from 14 residues. The full variable domain, with the rest looked up from reference TRBV19 and TRBJ1-3, is DGGITQSPKYLFRKEGQNVTLSCEQNLNHDAMYWYRQDPGQGLRLIYYSQIVNDFQKGDIAEGYSVSREKKESFPLTVTSAQKNPTAFYLCASSIGARGNTIYFGEGSWLTVV.

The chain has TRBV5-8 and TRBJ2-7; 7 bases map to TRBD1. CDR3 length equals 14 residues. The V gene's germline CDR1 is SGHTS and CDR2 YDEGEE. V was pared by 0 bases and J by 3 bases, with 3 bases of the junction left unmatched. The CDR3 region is CASSLGQGVYEQYF. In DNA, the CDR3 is TGTGCCAGCAGCTTGGGGCAGGGGGTCTACGAGCAGTACTTC.

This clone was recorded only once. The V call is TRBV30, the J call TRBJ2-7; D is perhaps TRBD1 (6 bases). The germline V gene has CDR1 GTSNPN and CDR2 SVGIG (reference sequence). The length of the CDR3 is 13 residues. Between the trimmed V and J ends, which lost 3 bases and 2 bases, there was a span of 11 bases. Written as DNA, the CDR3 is TGTGCCTGGAGCGAACAGGGCCCCTACGAGCAGTACTTC. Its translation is CAWSEQGPYEQYF.

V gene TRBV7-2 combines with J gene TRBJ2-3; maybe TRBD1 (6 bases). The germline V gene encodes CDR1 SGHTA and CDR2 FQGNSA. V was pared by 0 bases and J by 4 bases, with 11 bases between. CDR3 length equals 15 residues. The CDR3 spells CASSLAGAGADTQYF. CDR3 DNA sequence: TGTGCCAGCAGCTTAGCGGGGGCAGGAGCAGATACGCAGTATTTT. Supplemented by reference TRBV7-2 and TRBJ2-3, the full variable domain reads GAGVSQSPSNKVTEKGKDVELRCDPISGHTALYWYRQSLGQGLEFLIYFQGNSAPDKSGLPSDRFSAERTGGSVSTLTIQRTQQEDSAVYLCASSLAGAGADTQYFGPGTRLTVL.

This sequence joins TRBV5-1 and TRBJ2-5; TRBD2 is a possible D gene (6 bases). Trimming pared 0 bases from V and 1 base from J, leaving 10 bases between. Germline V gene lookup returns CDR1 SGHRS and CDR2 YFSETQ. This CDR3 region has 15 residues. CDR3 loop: CASSLVGSGQETQYF. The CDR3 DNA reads TGCGCCAGCAGCTTGGTGGGTAGCGGCCAAGAGACCCAGTACTTC.

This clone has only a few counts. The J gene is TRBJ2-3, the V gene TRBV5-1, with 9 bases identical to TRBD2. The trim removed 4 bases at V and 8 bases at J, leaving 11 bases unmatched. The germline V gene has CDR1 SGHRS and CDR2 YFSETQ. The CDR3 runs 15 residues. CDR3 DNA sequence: TGCGCCAGCAGCGTGACTAGCGGTCCACAGGGTACGCAGTATTTT. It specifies CASSVTSGPQGTQYF.

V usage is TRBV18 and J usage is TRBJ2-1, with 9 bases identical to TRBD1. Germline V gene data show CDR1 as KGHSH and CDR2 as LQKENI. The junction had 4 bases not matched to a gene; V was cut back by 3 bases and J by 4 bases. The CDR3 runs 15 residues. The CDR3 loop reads CASSPPGQGYNEQFF. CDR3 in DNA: TGTGCCAGCTCACCTCCGGGACAGGGTTACAATGAGCAGTTCTTC.

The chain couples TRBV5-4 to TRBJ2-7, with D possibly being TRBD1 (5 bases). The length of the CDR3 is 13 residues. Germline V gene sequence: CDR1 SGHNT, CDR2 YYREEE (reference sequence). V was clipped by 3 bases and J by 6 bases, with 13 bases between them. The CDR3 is CASSSIGVPEQYF. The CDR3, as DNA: TGTGCCAGCAGCTCTATAGGGGTCCCCGAGCAGTACTTC.

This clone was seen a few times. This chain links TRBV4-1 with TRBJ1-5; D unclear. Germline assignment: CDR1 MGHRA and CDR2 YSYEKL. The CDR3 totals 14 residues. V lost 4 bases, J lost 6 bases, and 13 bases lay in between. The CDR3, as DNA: TGCGCCAGCAGCCTGATCTCCCTCCGTCAGCCCCAGCATTTT. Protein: CASSLISLRQPQHF.

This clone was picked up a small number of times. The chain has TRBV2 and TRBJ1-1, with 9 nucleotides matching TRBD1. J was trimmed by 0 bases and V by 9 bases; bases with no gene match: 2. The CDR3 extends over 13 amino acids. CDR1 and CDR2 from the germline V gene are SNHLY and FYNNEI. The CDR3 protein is CARTGGMNTEAFF. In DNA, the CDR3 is TGTGCCAGGACAGGGGGTATGAACACTGAAGCTTTCTTT.

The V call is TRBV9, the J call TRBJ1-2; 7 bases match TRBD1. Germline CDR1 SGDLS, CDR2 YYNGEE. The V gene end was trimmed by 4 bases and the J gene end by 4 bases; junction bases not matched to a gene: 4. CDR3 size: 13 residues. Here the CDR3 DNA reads TGTGCCAGCAGCCTGACAGGGAGCTATGGCTACACCTTC. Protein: CASSLTGSYGYTF.

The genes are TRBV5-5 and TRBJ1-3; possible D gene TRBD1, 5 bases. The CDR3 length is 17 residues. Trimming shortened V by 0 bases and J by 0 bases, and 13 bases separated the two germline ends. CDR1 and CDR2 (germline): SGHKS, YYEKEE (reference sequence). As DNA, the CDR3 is TGTGCCAGCAGCTTGGCCGGGACCCAATACTCTGGAAACACCATATATTTT. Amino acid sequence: CASSLAGTQYSGNTIYF.

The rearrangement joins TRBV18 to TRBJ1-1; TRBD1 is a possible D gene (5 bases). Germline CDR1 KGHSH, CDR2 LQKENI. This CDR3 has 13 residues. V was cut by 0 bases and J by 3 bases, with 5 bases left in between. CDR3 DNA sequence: TGTGCCAGCTCACCACCGGGGGACACTGAAGCTTTCTTT. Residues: CASSPPGDTEAFF.

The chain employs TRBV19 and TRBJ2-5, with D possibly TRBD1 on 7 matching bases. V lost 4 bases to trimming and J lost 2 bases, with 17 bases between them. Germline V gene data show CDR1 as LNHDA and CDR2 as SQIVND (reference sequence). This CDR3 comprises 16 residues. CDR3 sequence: CASSKEGAPGQETQYF. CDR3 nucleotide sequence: TGTGCCAGTAGTAAGGAGGGGGCGCCGGGTCAAGAGACCCAGTACTTC.

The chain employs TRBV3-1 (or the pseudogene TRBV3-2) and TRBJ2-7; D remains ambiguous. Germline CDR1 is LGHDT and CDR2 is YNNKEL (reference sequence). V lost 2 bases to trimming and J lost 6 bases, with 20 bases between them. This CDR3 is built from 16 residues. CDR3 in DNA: TGTGCCAGCAGCCAAATGTCCCCACGCCTAACCAGCGAGCAGTACTTC. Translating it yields CASSQMSPRLTSEQYF.

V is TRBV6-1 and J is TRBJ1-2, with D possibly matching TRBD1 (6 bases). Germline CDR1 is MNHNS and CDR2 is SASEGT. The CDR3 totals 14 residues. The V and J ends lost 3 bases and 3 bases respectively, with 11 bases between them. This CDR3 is CASSEWGGDYGYTF. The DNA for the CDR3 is TGTGCCAGCAGTGAGTGGGGGGGCGACTATGGCTACACCTTC.

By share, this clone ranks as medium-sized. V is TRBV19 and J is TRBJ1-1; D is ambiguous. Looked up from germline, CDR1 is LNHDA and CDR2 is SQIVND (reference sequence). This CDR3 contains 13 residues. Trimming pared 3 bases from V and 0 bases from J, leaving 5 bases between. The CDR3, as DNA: TGTGCCAGTAGTATGACTTTGAACACTGAAGCTTTCTTT. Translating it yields CASSMTLNTEAFF.

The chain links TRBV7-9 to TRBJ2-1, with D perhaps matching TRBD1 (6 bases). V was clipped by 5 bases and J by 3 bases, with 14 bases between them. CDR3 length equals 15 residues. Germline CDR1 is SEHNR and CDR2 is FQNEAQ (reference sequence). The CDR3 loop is CASSPDSSFYNEQFF. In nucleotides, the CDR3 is TGTGCCAGCAGCCCGGACAGTTCCTTCTACAATGAGCAGTTCTTC.

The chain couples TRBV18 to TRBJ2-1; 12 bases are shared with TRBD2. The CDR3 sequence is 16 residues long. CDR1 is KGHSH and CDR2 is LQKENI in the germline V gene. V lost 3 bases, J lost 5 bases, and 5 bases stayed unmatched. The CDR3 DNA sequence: TGTGCCAGCTCACCCTCAGGACTAGCGGGGCACAATGAGCAGTTCTTC. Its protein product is CASSPSGLAGHNEQFF.

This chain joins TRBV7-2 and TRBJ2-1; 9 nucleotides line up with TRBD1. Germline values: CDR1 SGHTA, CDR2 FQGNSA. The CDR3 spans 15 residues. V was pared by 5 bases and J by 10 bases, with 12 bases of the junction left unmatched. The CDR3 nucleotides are TGTGCCAGCAGCCCACAGGGGGCCCGCATTCAGGAGCAGTTCTTC. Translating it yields CASSPQGARIQEQFF. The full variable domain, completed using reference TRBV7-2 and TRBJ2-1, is GAGVSQSPSNKVTEKGKDVELRCDPISGHTALYWYRQSLGQGLEFLIYFQGNSAPDKSGLPSDRFSAERTGGSVSTLTIQRTQQEDSAVYLCASSPQGARIQEQFFGPGTRLTVL.

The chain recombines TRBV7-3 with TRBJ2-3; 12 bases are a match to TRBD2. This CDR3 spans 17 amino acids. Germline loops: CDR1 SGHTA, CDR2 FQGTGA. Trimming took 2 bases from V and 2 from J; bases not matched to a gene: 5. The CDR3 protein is CASSLPTSGGHTDTQYF. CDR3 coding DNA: TGTGCCAGCAGCTTACCGACTAGCGGGGGCCACACAGATACGCAGTATTTT.